This TCR beta chain came from a study of molecular identifiers for immune sequencing clone quantification. The CDR3 length is 19 residues. The ends were cut back, 6 bases at V and 0 bases at J, with 23 bases in the middle. The germline V gene encodes CDR1 MDHEN and CDR2 SYDVKM. The sorting of naive CD8 T cells used the CD8+CD4-CCR7+CD45RA+ phenotype. Study-level findings and limits: Identical barcode-sharing TCR molecules could lead to underestimated sizes for highly expanded clones.

TCRdb called the PCR reads again in MiXCR, with one record for every CDR3 protein. The sample has 50,000 to 65,000 distinct CDR3 sequences; around 25% are singletons. A word on this clonotype: Its antigen is unknown.

The chain links TRBV28 to TRBJ2-2; D may be TRBD2 (6 bases). Sequencing input: naive CD8+ T cells from blood, with Jurkat cell RNA spiked in. Subset reported: FACS-sorted CD8+CD4-CCR7+CD45RA+ naive T cells. This clonotype originated in a human donor in good health. Some libraries in this study had Jurkat cell RNA spiked in. The CDR3 DNA is TGTGCCAGCAGAGACCGAAGGGGCGGTATAGCGGCGAACACCGGGGAGCTGTTTTTT. The encoded protein is CASRDRRGGIAANTGELFF.